In this sample, the clone carrying this TCR beta chain turned up a few times. The antigen is not known. This sample was included in a study of beta chain features in type 1 diabetes. V was clipped by 3 bases and J by 8 bases; unmatched bases: 5. The germline gives CDR1 MGHRA, CDR2 YSYEKL. This CDR3 region has 15 residues. Broader study findings: Equally in patients and controls, PCR might preferentially amplify shorter templates. Within the patient group, naive, central memory and Treg TCRB repertoires appeared more similar to each other than within healthy donors. Across all four CD4+ subsets, people with type 1 diabetes showed modestly shorter TCRB CDR3s.

TCRB transcripts that were expressed got sequenced, as all of the isolated RNA had been reverse transcribed. Data came from immunoSEQ multiplex PCR; TCRdb stores just in-frame clones and leaves some out. The data hold approximately 250,000 clones, with 15% to 20% observed a single time. Purity (above 98%) was reached by all sorted populations. The clonotype was recovered from a man aged 25 to 40 with type 1 diabetes. The specimen was naive CD4+ T cells from blood. The V gene is TRBV4-1, the J gene TRBJ2-1; 12 nucleotides align to TRBD2. The CDR3 here is CASSQKGLAGDEQFF. The CDR3 region has the DNA TGCGCCAGCAGCCAGAAGGGACTAGCGGGCGATGAGCAGTTCTTC.